Each of the 19 T cell receptor beta chains below was sequenced from the same sample in a study of blood T cell repertoires in COVID-19 (dated by TCRdb to 2018 to 2020). Library preparation used the immunoSEQ multiplex PCR assay. Not all clones reach the TCRdb copy of this immuneACCESS table, which keeps in-frame sequences only. Checked studies attribute under half of the gap to unresolved V genes and leave the rest unexplained. This sample has roughly 350,000 clones in its table, and 85% of those were observed once. Of the sample, 3.5% to 4% falls within the top ten clones. The sequencing sample was made of peripheral blood. The receptors were sampled from a woman younger than 30 with acute or convalescent COVID-19.

The chain uses TRBV6-2 or TRBV6-3 and TRBJ1-5, with no clear D. Per the germline V gene, CDR1 is MNHEY and CDR2 is SVGEGT. The CDR3 extends over 14 amino acids. Trimming took off 1 base at V and 0 bases at J, with 4 bases between the two ends. Here the CDR3 reads CASSYFNSNQPQHF. The CDR3 DNA sequence: TGTGCCAGCAGTTACTTTAATAGCAATCAGCCCCAGCATTTT.

V is TRBV5-1 and J is TRBJ2-2, with D tentatively TRBD2 (6 bases). The CDR3 sequence is 14 residues long. Germline CDR1 and CDR2: SGHRS and YFSETQ. Trimming took off 9 bases at V and 7 bases at J, with 19 bases between the two ends. CDR3 region: CATTRTAGGGELFF. The CDR3, as DNA: TGCGCCACTACCCGGACTGCCGGGGGCGGGGAGCTGTTTTTT.

This clone was observed once. This chain links TRBV19 with TRBJ1-5, with D possibly being TRBD1 (6 bases). Looked up from germline, CDR1 is LNHDA and CDR2 is SQIVND (reference sequence). The CDR3 covers 18 residues. Trimming took off 3 bases at V and 2 bases at J, with 20 bases between the two ends. The CDR3 bases are TGTGCCAGTAGTATTTGGGGGCGGGGGAAGATAGGCAATCAGCCCCAGCATTTT. It is translated as CASSIWGRGKIGNQPQHF.

The chain combines TRBV19 with TRBJ2-1, with D possibly TRBD1 on 6 matching bases. The CDR3 is 16 residues long. The V end was cut by 6 bases, the J end by 1 base, with 16 bases between. Per the germline V gene, CDR1 is LNHDA and CDR2 is SQIVND (reference sequence). The CDR3 spells CASRNPEGESYNEQFF. CDR3 DNA sequence: TGTGCCAGTAGGAATCCCGAGGGGGAGTCCTACAATGAGCAGTTCTTC.

The DNA for the CDR3 is TGTGCCACCAGCACTCAGCGGAACACCGGGGAGCTGTTTTTT. Translating it yields CATSTQRNTGELFF. V is TRBV15 and J is TRBJ2-2; D is undetermined. The germline V and J ends were trimmed by 4 bases and 1 base, with 7 bases remaining between them. The CDR3 runs 14 residues. Looked up from germline, CDR1 is LNHNV and CDR2 is YYDKDF (reference sequence).

This chain links TRBV7-3 with TRBJ1-1; D possibly corresponds to TRBD1 (5 bases). The CDR3 has 15 amino acids. Trimming stripped 5 bases from V and 3 bases from J, with 16 bases between. Germline values: CDR1 SGHTA, CDR2 FQGTGA. The CDR3 nucleotides are TGTGCCAGCAGCCCCTTGGGGGGGTCGGACACTGAAGCTTTCTTT. Translating gives CASSPLGGSDTEAFF.

V and J are TRBV5-1 and TRBJ2-1; possible D gene TRBD1, 6 bases. Germline V lookup: CDR1 SGHRS, CDR2 YFSETQ. V dropped 4 bases and J dropped 6 bases, with 23 bases sitting between them. The CDR3 is made up of 17 amino acids. CDR3 protein: CASSPDGPQGSGNEQFF. The CDR3 DNA reads TGCGCCAGCAGCCCAGACGGACCACAGGGTTCCGGCAATGAGCAGTTCTTC.

The CDR3 coding sequence is TGCAGTGCTAGTAAGGACAGGGGCCTCTCCTACGAGCAGTACTTC. It translates to CSASKDRGLSYEQYF. The rearrangement joins TRBV20-1 to TRBJ2-7; 9 positions agree with TRBD1. V was pared by 3 bases and J by 0 bases, with 6 bases of the junction left unmatched. Germline V gene sequence: CDR1 DFQATT, CDR2 SNEGSKA (reference sequence). The CDR3 totals 15 residues.

This chain uses TRBV6-1 with TRBJ1-2; 9 nucleotides agree with TRBD1. Germline V lookup: CDR1 MNHNS, CDR2 SASEGT. The CDR3 extends over 17 amino acids. V shed 4 bases, J shed 4 bases, and the junction held 13 bases outside the gene matches. Here the CDR3 reads CASSAPGTGHDLYGYTF. The CDR3 region has the DNA TGTGCCAGCAGTGCCCCCGGGACAGGGCATGACCTCTATGGCTACACCTTC.

The chain couples TRBV7-9 to TRBJ2-5; TRBD2 agrees at 13 bases. The CDR3 is 15 amino acids. The V gene end was trimmed by 4 bases and the J gene end by 4 bases; junction bases not matched to a gene: 3. Germline values: CDR1 SEHNR, CDR2 FQNEAQ (reference sequence). As DNA, the CDR3 is TGTGCCAGCAGCTCGGGACTAGCGGGACGAGAGACCCAGTACTTC. Amino acid sequence: CASSSGLAGRETQYF.

V gene TRBV7-8 combines with J gene TRBJ2-7, with 7 bases identical to TRBD2. V shed 1 base, J shed 4 bases, and the junction held 4 bases outside the gene matches. The V gene's germline CDR1 is SGHVS and CDR2 FQNEAQ. This CDR3 spans 14 amino acids. The CDR3 loop is CASSLELAVYEQYF. In DNA form, the CDR3 reads TGTGCCAGCAGCTTAGAGCTAGCGGTGTACGAGCAGTACTTC.

The chain joins TRBV5-6 to TRBJ1-3; D uncertain. V lost 5 bases, J lost 0 bases, and 12 bases lay in between. Germline V gene data show CDR1 as SGHDT and CDR2 as YYEEEE. The CDR3 covers 15 residues. DNA for the CDR3: TGTGCCAGCAGTGGAGCTTCAACCTCTGGAAACACCATATATTTT. Encoded protein: CASSGASTSGNTIYF.

The CDR3 reads CASSPEETGPYF. CDR3 in DNA: TGTGCCAGCTCACCAGAGGAGACAGGGCCGTACTTC. J is TRBJ2-7 and V is TRBV18; 7 bases are a match to TRBD1. The CDR3 has 12 residues. Unmatched junction bases numbered 7, after V lost 2 bases and J lost 12 bases. CDR1 is KGHSH and CDR2 is LQKENI in the germline V gene.

V gene TRBV7-9 combines with J gene TRBJ1-1; D ambiguous. This CDR3 has 12 amino acids. The germline V gene encodes CDR1 SEHNR and CDR2 FQNEAQ (reference sequence). V lost 6 bases, J lost 5 bases, and 10 bases lay in between. The CDR3 sequence is CASSWEGTEAFF. The DNA of the CDR3 is TGTGCCAGCAGTTGGGAGGGAACTGAAGCTTTCTTT.

V is TRBV12-3 or TRBV12-4 and J is TRBJ1-2; no reliable D call. The V end was cut by 5 bases, the J end by 8 bases, with 9 bases between. This CDR3 has 11 residues. The CDR3 region has the DNA TGTGCCAGCAGTATCGGGTACGGCTACACCTTC. Protein sequence: CASSIGYGYTF.

This rearrangement joins TRBV4-1 to TRBJ1-1; no definite D call. The CDR3 runs 14 residues. V dropped 0 bases and J dropped 4 bases, with 9 bases sitting between them. CDR1 MGHRA and CDR2 YSYEKL come from the germline V gene. CDR3 bases: TGCGCCAGCAGCCAAGATTCCACAGTCACTGAAGCTTTCTTT. This codes for CASSQDSTVTEAFF.

The V gene is TRBV13, the J gene TRBJ2-7; 10 bases agree with TRBD2. The germline gives CDR1 PRHDT, CDR2 FYEKMQ (reference sequence). The trim removed 4 bases at V and 1 base at J, leaving 7 bases unmatched. The CDR3 extends over 16 amino acids. The CDR3 region has the DNA TGTGCCAGCAGCTCCAGACTAGCGGGTGATTCCTACGAGCAGTACTTC. It is translated as CASSSRLAGDSYEQYF. The full variable domain, its missing parts supplied by reference TRBV13 and TRBJ2-7, is AAGVIQSPRHLIKEKRETATLKCYPIPRHDTVYWYQQGPGQDPQFLISFYEKMQSDKGSIPDRFSAQQFSDYHSELNMSSLELGDSALYFCASSSRLAGDSYEQYFGPGTRLTVT.

As DNA, the CDR3 is TGTGCCAGCAGTGACTTAAGTAATGAAAAACTGTTTTTT. Translated: CASSDLSNEKLFF. The chain combines TRBV7-9 with TRBJ1-4; no clear D gene. Trimming took off 6 bases at V and 4 bases at J, with 9 bases between the two ends. The CDR3 runs 13 residues. Germline V gene lookup returns CDR1 SEHNR and CDR2 FQNEAQ (reference sequence).

The chain combines TRBV5-1 with TRBJ2-5; TRBD2 agrees at 7 bases. There are 17 residues in the CDR3. Germline-derived CDR1 and CDR2 are SGHRS and YFSETQ. The trim removed 4 bases at V and 2 bases at J, leaving 14 bases unmatched. The CDR3 is CASSPRGGSTLQETQYF. In nucleotides, the CDR3 is TGCGCCAGCAGCCCGAGGGGCGGGAGTACGCTACAAGAGACCCAGTACTTC.